This record covers a single TCR beta chain. TCRdb itself ran the 5' RACE reads through MiXCR, one entry per CDR3 protein. The data show about 110,000 distinct CDR3 sequences, roughly a sixth seen once. Germline CDR1 is SGHTA and CDR2 is FQGTGA. The CDR3 is 13 amino acids. V was cut by 1 base and J by 9 bases, with 12 bases left in between. This record comes from a study of T-cell memory formation after mild COVID-19. The sample taken for sequencing was PBMCs or a T cell subset sorted from them (not recorded which). This TCR was sampled from a young man who had mild COVID-19 (a few samples of this study predate the infection). Cell type and time point are not known. J is TRBJ1-1 and V is TRBV7-3; D ambiguous. CDR3 in amino acids: CASSLNQGYKAFF. The CDR3 nucleotides are TGTGCCAGCAGCTTAAACCAAGGGTACAAAGCTTTCTTT.